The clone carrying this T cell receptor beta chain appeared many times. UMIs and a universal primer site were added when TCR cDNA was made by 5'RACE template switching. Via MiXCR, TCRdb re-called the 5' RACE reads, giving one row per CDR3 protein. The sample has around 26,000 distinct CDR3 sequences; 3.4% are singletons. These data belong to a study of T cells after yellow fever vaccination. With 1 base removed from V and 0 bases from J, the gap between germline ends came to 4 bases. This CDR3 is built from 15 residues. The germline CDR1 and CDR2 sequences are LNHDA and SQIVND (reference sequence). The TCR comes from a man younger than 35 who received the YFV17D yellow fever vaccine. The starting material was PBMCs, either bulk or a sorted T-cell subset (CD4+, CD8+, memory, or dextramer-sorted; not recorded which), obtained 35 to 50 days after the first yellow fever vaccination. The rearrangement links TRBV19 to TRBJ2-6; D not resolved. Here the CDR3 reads CASSIGVSGANVLTF. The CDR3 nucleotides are TGTGCCAGTAGTATAGGCGTCTCTGGGGCCAACGTCCTGACTTTC.